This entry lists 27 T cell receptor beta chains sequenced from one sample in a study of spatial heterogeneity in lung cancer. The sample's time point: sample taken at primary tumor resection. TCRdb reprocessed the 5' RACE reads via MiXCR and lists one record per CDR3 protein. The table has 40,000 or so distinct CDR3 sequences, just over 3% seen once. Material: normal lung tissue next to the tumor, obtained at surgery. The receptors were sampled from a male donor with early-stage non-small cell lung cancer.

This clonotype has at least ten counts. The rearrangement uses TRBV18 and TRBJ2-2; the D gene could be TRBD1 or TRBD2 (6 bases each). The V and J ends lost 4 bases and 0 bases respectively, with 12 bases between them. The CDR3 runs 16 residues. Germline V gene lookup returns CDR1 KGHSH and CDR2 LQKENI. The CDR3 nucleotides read TGTGCCAGCTCACATGGAGGGGGGCCGAACACCGGGGAGCTGTTTTTT. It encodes CASSHGGGPNTGELFF. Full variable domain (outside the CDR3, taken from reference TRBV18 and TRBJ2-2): NAGVMQNPRHLVRRRGQEARLRCSPMKGHSHVYWYRQLPEEGLKFMVYLQKENIIDESGMPKERFSAEFPKEGPSILRIQQVVRGDSAAYFCASSHGGGPNTGELFFGEGSRLTVL.

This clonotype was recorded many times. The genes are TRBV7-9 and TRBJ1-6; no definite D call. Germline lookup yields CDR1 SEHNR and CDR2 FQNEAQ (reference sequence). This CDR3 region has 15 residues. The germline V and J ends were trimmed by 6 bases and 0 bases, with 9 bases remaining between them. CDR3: CASRESSSYNSPLHF. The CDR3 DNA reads TGTGCCAGCAGGGAATCGAGCTCCTATAATTCACCCCTCCACTTT.

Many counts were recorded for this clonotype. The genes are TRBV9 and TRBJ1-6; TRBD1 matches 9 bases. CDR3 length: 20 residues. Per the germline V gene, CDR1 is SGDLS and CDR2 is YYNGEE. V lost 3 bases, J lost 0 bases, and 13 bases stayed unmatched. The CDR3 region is CASSAHPGQGYPSYNSPLHF. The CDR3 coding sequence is TGTGCCAGCAGCGCCCACCCGGGACAGGGCTACCCCTCCTATAATTCACCCCTCCACTTT.

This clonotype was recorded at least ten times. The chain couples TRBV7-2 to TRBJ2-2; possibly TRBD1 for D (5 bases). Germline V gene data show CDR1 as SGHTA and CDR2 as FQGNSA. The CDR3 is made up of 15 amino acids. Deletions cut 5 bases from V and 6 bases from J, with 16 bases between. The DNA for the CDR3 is TGTGCCAGCAGCCCCGACGGACATCGCGCCGGGGAGCTGTTTTTT. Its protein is CASSPDGHRAGELFF.

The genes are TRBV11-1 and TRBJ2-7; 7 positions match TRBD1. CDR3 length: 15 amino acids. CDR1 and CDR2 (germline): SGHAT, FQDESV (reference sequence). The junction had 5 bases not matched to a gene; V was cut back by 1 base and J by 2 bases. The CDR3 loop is CASSLGRQGTYEQYF. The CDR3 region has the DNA TGTGCCAGCAGCTTAGGGCGACAGGGCACCTACGAGCAGTACTTC.

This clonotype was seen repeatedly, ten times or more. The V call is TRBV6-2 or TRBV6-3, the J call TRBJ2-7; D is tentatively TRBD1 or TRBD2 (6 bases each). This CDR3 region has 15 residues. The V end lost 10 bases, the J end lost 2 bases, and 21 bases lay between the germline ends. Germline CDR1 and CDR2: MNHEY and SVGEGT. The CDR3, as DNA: TGTGCCACCAAGCTGGACGGGGGCGGACCCTACGAGCAGTACTTC. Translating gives CATKLDGGGPYEQYF.

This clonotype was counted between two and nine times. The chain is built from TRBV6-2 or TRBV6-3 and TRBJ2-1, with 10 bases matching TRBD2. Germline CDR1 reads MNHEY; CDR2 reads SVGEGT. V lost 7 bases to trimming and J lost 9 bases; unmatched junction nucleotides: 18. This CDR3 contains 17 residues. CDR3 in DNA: TGTGCCAGCAAACCCCAGCCTAGCGGGAGCCAGGGAGTTGAGCAGTTCTTC. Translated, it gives CASKPQPSGSQGVEQFF.

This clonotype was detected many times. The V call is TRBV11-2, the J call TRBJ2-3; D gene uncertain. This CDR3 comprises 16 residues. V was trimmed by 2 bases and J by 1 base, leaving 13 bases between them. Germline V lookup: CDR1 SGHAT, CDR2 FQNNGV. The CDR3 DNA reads TGTGCCAGCAGCTTATTAGGGATCCCAGGCACAGATACGCAGTATTTT. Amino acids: CASSLLGIPGTDTQYF.

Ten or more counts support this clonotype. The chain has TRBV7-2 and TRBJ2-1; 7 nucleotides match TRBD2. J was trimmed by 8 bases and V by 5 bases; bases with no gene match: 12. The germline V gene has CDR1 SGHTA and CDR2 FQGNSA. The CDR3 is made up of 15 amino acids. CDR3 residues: CASSPHRTRIDEQFF. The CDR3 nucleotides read TGTGCCAGCAGCCCGCACCGGACTAGGATCGATGAGCAGTTCTTC.

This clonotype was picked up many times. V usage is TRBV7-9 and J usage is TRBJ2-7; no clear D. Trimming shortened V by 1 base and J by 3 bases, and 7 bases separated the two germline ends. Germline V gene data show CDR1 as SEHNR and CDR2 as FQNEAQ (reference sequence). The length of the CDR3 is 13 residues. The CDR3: CASSLGHRYEQYF. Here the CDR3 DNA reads TGTGCCAGCAGCTTAGGGCACCGCTACGAGCAGTACTTC.

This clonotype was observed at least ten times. CDR3 protein: CASRQTGNSYNEQFF. CDR3 nucleotide sequence: TGTGCCAGCAGACAAACAGGGAACTCCTACAATGAGCAGTTCTTC. V is TRBV11-2 and J is TRBJ2-1, with a weak D call TRBD1 (6 bases). The CDR3 has 15 residues. V was clipped by 6 bases and J by 0 bases, with 12 bases between them. CDR1 and CDR2 (germline): SGHAT, FQNNGV.

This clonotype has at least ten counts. CDR3 sequence reads: CASSYGESWTGELFF. CDR3 in DNA: TGTGCCAGCAGTTACGGGGAGTCCTGGACCGGGGAGCTGTTTTTT. The chain recombines TRBV6-2 or TRBV6-3 with TRBJ2-2, with D perhaps matching TRBD2 (5 bases). This CDR3 spans 15 amino acids. V was cut by 2 bases and J by 5 bases, with 12 bases left in between. CDR1 and CDR2 from the germline V gene are MNHEY and SVGEGT.

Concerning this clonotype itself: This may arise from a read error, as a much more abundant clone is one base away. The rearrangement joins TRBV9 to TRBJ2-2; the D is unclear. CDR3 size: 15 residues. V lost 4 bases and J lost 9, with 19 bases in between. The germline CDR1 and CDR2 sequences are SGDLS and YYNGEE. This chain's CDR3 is CASSNVIDDRWELFF. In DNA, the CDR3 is TGTGCCAGCAGCAACGTGATTGATGATCGATGGGAGCTGTTTTTT.

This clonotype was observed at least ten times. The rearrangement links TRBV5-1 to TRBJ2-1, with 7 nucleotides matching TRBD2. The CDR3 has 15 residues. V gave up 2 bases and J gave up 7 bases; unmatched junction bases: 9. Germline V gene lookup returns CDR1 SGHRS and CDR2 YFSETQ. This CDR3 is CASSFVGGPQNEQFF. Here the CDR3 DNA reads TGCGCCAGCAGCTTTGTGGGAGGGCCGCAGAATGAGCAGTTCTTC.

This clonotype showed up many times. Here the CDR3 reads CASSLFSTSGGETQYF. The DNA of the CDR3 is TGTGCCAGCAGCTTATTTTCGACGTCAGGGGGGGAGACCCAGTACTTC. The J gene is TRBJ2-5, the V gene TRBV7-8, with a tentative D call TRBD1 (7 bases). Germline V gives CDR1 SGHVS, CDR2 FQNEAQ. The CDR3 loop spans 16 amino acids. The V and J ends lost 2 bases and 5 bases respectively, with 18 bases between them.

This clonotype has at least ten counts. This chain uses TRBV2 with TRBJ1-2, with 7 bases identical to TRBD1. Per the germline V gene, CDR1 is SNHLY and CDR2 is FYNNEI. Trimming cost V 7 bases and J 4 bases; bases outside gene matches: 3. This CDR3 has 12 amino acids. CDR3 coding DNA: TGTGCCAGCACGGACAGGATCTATGGCTACACCTTC. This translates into CASTDRIYGYTF.

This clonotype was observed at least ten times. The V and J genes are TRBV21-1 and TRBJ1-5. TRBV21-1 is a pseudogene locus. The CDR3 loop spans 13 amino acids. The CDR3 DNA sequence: TGTGCCAGCAGCAAACAGGTCCATCAGCCCCAGCATTTT. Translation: CASSKQVHQPQHF.

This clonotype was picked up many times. The CDR3 is CASSLVDYGYTF. The CDR3 DNA follows: TGTGCCAGCAGCTTAGTAGACTATGGCTACACCTTC. The gene calls are TRBV7-8 and TRBJ1-2; no reliable D call. The CDR3 length is 12 residues. CDR1 and CDR2 (germline): SGHVS, FQNEAQ. V dropped 1 base and J dropped 3 bases, with 3 bases sitting between them.

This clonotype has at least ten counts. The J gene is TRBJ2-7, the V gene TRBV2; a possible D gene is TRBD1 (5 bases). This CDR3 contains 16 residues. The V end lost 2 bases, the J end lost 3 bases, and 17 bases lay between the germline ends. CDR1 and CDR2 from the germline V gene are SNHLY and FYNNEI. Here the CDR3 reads CASSEQPDSSHYEQYF. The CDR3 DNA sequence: TGTGCCAGCAGTGAACAGCCAGACAGTTCCCACTACGAGCAGTACTTC.

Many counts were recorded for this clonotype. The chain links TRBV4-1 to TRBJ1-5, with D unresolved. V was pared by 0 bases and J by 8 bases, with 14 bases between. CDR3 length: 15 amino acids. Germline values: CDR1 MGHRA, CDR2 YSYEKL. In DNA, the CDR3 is TGCGCCAGCAGCCAAGATCCGGGAGGCGGGGAGCCCCAGCATTTT. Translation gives CASSQDPGGGEPQHF.

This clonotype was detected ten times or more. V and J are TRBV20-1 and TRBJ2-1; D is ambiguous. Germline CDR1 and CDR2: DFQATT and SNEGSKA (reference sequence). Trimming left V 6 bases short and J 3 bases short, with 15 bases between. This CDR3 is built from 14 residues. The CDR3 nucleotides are TGCAGTGCCGAACCGGTAGCAGACTACAATGAGCAGTTCTTC. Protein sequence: CSAEPVADYNEQFF.

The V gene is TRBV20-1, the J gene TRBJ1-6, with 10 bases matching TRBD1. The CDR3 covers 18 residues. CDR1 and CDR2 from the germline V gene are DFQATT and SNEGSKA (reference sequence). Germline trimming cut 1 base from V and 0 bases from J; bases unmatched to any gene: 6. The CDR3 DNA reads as TGCAGTGCTAGAGGACCGGACAGGGGGAGCTCCTATAATTCACCCCTCCACTTT. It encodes CSARGPDRGSSYNSPLHF.

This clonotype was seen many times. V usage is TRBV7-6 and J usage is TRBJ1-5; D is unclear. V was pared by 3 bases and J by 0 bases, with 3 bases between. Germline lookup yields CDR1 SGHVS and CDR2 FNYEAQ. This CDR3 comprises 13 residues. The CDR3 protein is CASSFNSNQPQHF. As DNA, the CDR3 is TGTGCCAGCAGCTTTAATAGCAATCAGCCCCAGCATTTT.

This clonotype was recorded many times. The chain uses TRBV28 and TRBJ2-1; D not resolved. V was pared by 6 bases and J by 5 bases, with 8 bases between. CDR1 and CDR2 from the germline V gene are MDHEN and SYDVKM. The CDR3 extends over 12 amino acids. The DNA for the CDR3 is TGTGCCAGCAGCCCCCGGGACAATGAGCAGTTCTTC. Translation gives CASSPRDNEQFF.

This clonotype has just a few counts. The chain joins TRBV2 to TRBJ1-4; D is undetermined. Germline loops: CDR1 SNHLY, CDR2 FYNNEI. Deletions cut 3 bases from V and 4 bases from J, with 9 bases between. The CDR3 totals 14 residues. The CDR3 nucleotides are TGTGCCAGCAGTGACCGGACTATTAATGAAAAACTGTTTTTT. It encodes CASSDRTINEKLFF.

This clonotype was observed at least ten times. Here the CDR3 DNA reads TGTGCCACCAGTGATTTCGCGGGCGCGACCCAGTACTTC. It translates to CATSDFAGATQYF. The chain links TRBV24-1 to TRBJ2-5; a possible D gene is TRBD2 (5 bases). The CDR3 spans 13 residues. In germline, CDR1 is KGHDR, CDR2 SFDVKD. The V end lost 1 base, the J end lost 7 bases, and 9 bases lay between the germline ends.

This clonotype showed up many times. The CDR3 DNA reads as TGTGCCAGCAGCTCAGGGGGCGCGGCCTACGAGCAGTACTTC. This translates into CASSSGGAAYEQYF. The V gene is TRBV28, the J gene TRBJ2-7; TRBD1 matches at 8 bases. Per the germline V gene, CDR1 is MDHEN and CDR2 is SYDVKM. V was pared by 6 bases and J by 2 bases, with 6 bases of the junction left unmatched. This CDR3 has 14 residues.